This entry lists 5 T cell receptor beta chains sequenced from one sample in a study of identical twins. One entry per CDR3 protein results from TCRdb running MiXCR on the 5' RACE reads. Here the sample spans 500,000 or so distinct CDR3 sequences, 14% being singletons. A further study also used this sample, focusing on yellow fever vaccine responses in identical twins.

Specimen: CD4+ T cells sorted from blood. The receptors were gathered from a woman under 30 in good health.

The genes are TRBV2 and TRBJ1-2; TRBD1 agrees at 11 bases. CDR1 and CDR2 from the germline V gene are SNHLY and FYNNEI. With 4 bases clipped from V and 7 bases from J, the junction kept 8 bases outside the gene matches. The CDR3 totals 15 residues. In DNA form, the CDR3 reads TGTGCCAGCAGTGCCACCGGACAGGGGGCGCGTGGCTACACCTTC. It translates to CASSATGQGARGYTF.

In this sample, this clonotype turned up a few times. As DNA, the CDR3 is TGTGCCAGCAGCGCGAGACTAGCGGGGGGCACCTACGAGCAGTACTTC. Protein product: CASSARLAGGTYEQYF. The chain has TRBV9 and TRBJ2-7; 13 bases match TRBD2. V trimming: 3 bases; J trimming: 2 bases; junction bases outside the gene matches: 5. The CDR3 contains 16 residues. Germline CDR1 and CDR2: SGDLS and YYNGEE.

This clonotype showed up many times. V gene TRBV2 combines with J gene TRBJ2-2; D unclear. Looked up from germline, CDR1 is SNHLY and CDR2 is FYNNEI. Trimming shortened V by 5 bases and J by 7 bases, and 14 bases separated the two germline ends. This CDR3 region has 14 residues. The CDR3 DNA reads as TGTGCCAGCAGTCTTACACCTCCGGGCGGGGAGCTGTTTTTT. Protein product: CASSLTPPGGELFF.

This clonotype was picked up a small number of times. The chain recombines TRBV5-1 with TRBJ2-7; 9 bases fit TRBD1. This CDR3 comprises 15 residues. V gave up 0 bases and J gave up 9 bases; unmatched junction bases: 10. Looked up from germline, CDR1 is SGHRS and CDR2 is YFSETQ. As DNA, the CDR3 is TGCGCCAGCAGCTTGGTCGGGACAGGGTCTGGTCCGCAGTACTTC. Protein sequence: CASSLVGTGSGPQYF.

This clonotype was observed a few times. The gene calls are TRBV9 and TRBJ2-1, with 8 bases that match TRBD2. V was clipped by 4 bases and J by 7 bases; unmatched bases: 13. In germline, CDR1 is SGDLS, CDR2 YYNGEE. This CDR3 spans 16 amino acids. CDR3 amino acids: CASSYATGGPGNEQFF. CDR3 in DNA: TGTGCCAGCAGCTACGCGACGGGAGGGCCGGGAAATGAGCAGTTCTTC. Full variable domain (rest looked up from reference TRBV9 and TRBJ2-1): DSGVTQTPKHLITATGQRVTLRCSPRSGDLSVYWYQQSLDQGLQFLIQYYNGEERAKGNILERFSAQQFPDLHSELNLSSLELGDSALYFCASSYATGGPGNEQFFGPGTRLTVL.